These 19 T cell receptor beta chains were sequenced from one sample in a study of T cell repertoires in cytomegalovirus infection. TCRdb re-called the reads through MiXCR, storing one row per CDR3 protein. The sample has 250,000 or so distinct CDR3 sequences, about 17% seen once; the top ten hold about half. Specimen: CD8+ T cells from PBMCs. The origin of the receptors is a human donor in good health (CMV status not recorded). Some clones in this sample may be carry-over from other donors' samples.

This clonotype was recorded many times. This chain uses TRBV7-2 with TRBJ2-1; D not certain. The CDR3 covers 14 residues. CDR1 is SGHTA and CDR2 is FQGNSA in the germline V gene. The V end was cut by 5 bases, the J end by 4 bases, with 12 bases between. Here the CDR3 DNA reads TGTGCCAGCAGCCCTAGACTCGGGTACAATGAGCAGTTCTTC. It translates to CASSPRLGYNEQFF. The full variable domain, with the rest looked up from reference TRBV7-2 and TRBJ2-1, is GAGVSQSPSNKVTEKGKDVELRCDPISGHTALYWYRQSLGQGLEFLIYFQGNSAPDKSGLPSDRFSAERTGGSVSTLTIQRTQQEDSAVYLCASSPRLGYNEQFFGPGTRLTVL.

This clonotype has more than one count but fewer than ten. CDR3 sequence: CSAEGGYEQYF. In DNA, the CDR3 is TGCAGTGCCGAGGGCGGCTACGAGCAGTACTTC. This chain links TRBV20-1 with TRBJ2-7, with D maybe TRBD2 (5 bases). V was shortened by 6 bases and J by 3 bases, with 9 bases between the two germline ends. This CDR3 is built from 11 residues. Germline V lookup: CDR1 DFQATT, CDR2 SNEGSKA (reference sequence).

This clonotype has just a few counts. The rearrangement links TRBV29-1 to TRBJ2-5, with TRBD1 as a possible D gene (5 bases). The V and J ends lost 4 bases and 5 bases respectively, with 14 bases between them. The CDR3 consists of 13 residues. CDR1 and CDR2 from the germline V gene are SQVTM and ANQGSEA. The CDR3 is CSVVGPEWETQYF. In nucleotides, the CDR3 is TGCAGCGTTGTGGGGCCCGAGTGGGAGACCCAGTACTTC.

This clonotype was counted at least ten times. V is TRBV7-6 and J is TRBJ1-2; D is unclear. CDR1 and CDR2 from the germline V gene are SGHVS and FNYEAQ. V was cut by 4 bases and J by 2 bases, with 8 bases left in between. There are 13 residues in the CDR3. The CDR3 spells CASSSSLNYGYTF. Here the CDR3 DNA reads TGTGCCAGCAGCTCAAGTCTGAACTATGGCTACACCTTC.

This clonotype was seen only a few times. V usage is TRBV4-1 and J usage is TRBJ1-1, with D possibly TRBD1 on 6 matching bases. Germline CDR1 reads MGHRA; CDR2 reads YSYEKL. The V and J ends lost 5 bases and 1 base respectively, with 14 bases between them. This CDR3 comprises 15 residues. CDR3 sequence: CASSYTTGRNTEAFF. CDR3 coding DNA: TGCGCCAGCAGCTACACGACAGGCCGGAACACTGAAGCTTTCTTT.

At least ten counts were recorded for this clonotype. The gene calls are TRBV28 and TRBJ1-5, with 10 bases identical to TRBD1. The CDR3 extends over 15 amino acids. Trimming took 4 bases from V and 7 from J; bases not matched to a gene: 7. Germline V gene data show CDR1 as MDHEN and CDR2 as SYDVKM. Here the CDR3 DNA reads TGTGCCAGCAGTTACACGGGACAGGGGTGGCAGCCCCAGCATTTT. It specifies CASSYTGQGWQPQHF.

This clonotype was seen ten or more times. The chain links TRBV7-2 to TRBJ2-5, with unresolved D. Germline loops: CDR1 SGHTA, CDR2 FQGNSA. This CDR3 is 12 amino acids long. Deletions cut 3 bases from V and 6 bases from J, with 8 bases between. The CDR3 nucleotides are TGTGCCAGCAGCTTTATAGGGCAGACCCAGTACTTC. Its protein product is CASSFIGQTQYF. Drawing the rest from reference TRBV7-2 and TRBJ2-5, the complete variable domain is GAGVSQSPSNKVTEKGKDVELRCDPISGHTALYWYRQSLGQGLEFLIYFQGNSAPDKSGLPSDRFSAERTGGSVSTLTIQRTQQEDSAVYLCASSFIGQTQYFGPGTRLLVL.

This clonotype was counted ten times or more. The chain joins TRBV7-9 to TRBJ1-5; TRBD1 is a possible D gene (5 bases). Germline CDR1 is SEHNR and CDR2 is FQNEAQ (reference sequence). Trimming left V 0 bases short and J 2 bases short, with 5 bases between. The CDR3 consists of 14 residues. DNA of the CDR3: TGTGCCAGCAGCTTAGCGGGGGGCAATCAGCCCCAGCATTTT. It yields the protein CASSLAGGNQPQHF.

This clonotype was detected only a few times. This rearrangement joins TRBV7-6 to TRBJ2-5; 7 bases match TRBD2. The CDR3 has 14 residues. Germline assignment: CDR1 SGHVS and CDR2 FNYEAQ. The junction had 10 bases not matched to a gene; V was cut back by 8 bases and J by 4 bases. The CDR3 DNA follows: TGTGCCAGCGGAACCGGGACTATCACAGAGACCCAGTACTTC. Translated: CASGTGTITETQYF.

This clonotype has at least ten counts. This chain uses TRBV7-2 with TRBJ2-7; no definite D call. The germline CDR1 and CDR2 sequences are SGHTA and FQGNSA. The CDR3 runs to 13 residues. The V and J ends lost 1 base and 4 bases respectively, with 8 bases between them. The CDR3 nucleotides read TGTGCCAGCAGCTTAGTGATCAATTACGAGCAGTACTTC. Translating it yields CASSLVINYEQYF. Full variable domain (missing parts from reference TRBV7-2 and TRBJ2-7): GAGVSQSPSNKVTEKGKDVELRCDPISGHTALYWYRQSLGQGLEFLIYFQGNSAPDKSGLPSDRFSAERTGGSVSTLTIQRTQQEDSAVYLCASSLVINYEQYFGPGTRLTVT.

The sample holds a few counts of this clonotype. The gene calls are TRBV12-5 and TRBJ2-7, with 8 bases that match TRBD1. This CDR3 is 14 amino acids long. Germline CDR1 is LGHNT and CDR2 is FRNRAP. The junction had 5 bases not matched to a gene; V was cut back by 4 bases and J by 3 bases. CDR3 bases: TGTGCTAGTGGTTGGTGGGACAGGAGCTACGAGCAGTACTTC. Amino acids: CASGWWDRSYEQYF.

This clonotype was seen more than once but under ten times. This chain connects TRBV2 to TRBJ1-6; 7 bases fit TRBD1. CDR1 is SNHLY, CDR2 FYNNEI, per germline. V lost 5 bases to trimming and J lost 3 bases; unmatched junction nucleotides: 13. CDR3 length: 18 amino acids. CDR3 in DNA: TGTGCCAGCAGTAAACTCCGGGGAGGGGGCAACTATAATTCACCCCTCCACTTT. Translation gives CASSKLRGGGNYNSPLHF.

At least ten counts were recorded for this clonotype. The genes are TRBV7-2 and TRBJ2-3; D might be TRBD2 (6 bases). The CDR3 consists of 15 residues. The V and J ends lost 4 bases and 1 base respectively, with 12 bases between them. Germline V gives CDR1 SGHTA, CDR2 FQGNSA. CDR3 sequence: CASSSRTTRTDTQYF. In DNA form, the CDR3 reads TGTGCCAGCAGCTCCCGGACTACCCGCACAGATACGCAGTATTTT.

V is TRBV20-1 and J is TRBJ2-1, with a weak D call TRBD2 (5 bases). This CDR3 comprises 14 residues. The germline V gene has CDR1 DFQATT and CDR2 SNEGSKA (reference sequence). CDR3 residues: CRVFGDRGDNEQFF. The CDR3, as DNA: TGCAGGGTGTTTGGCGATCGGGGAGACAATGAGCAGTTCTTC.

CDR3 in amino acids: CSASPRLAGGPTDTQYF. The CDR3 DNA is TGCAGTGCTAGCCCTCGACTAGCGGGGGGCCCCACAGATACGCAGTATTTT. The chain couples TRBV20-1 to TRBJ2-3; 13 bases are a match to TRBD2. The CDR3 runs 17 residues. J gave up 2 bases and V 3 bases, and 8 bases lay outside the gene matches. In germline, CDR1 is DFQATT, CDR2 SNEGSKA (reference sequence).

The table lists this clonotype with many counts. CDR3 residues: CASSYVLAGGPTNTGELFF. The CDR3 DNA reads as TGTGCCAGCAGTTACGTTCTAGCGGGGGGACCTACGAACACCGGGGAGCTGTTTTTT. The rearrangement uses TRBV6-6 and TRBJ2-2; 11 bases map to TRBD2. There are 19 residues in the CDR3. CDR1 and CDR2 from the germline V gene are MNHNY and SVGAGI (reference sequence). Losses at the gene ends were 2 bases for V and 0 bases for J; bases not matched to a gene: 8.

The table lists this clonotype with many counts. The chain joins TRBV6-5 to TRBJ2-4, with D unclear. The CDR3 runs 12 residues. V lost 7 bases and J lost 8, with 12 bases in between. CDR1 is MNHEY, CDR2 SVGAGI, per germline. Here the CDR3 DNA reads TGTGCCAGCAAGGGTGAAAGGGACATTCAGTACTTC. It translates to CASKGERDIQYF.

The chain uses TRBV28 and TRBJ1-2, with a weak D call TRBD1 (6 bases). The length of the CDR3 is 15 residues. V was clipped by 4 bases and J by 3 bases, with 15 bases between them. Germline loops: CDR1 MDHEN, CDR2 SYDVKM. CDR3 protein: CASSSLGGRDYGYTF. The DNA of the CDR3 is TGTGCCAGCAGTTCCCTGGGGGGCAGGGACTATGGCTACACCTTC.

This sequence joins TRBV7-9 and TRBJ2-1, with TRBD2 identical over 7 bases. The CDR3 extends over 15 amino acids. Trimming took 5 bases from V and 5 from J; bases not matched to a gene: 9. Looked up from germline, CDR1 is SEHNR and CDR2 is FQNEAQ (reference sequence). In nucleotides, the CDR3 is TGTGCCAGCAGCCTCGTCGCTAGCGGCAACAATGAGCAGTTCTTC. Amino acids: CASSLVASGNNEQFF.